The 15 T cell receptor beta chains presented below share a single source sample, sequenced in a study of cytomegalovirus exposure and HLA in healthy donors. The PCR employed 60 Vbeta primers together with 13 Jbeta primers. The repertoire was sequenced with immunoSEQ multiplex PCR; TCRdb's copy has only in-frame clones and lacks some. The repertoire includes about 190,000 clones, approximately 81% of them detected once, and under 2.5% sits in the top ten. The sequenced sample consisted of PBMCs. These receptors came from a woman under 40 in good health and CMV-seronegative.

This chain uses TRBV6-5 with TRBJ2-1; 8 positions match TRBD2. V lost 6 bases to trimming and J lost 7 bases; unmatched junction nucleotides: 11. The length of the CDR3 is 15 residues. Germline CDR1 and CDR2: MNHEY and SVGAGI. The CDR3 DNA reads TGTGCCAGCAGCCGCCGGGGGGGTTGGGGAAATGAGCAGTTCTTC. Encoded protein: CASSRRGGWGNEQFF.

The CDR3: CASSWTANTEAFF. The DNA of the CDR3 is TGTGCCAGCAGTTGGACAGCTAACACTGAAGCTTTCTTT. The chain carries TRBV28 and TRBJ1-1; possible D gene TRBD1, 6 bases. Germline V gene data show CDR1 as MDHEN and CDR2 as SYDVKM. This CDR3 comprises 13 residues. The V end was cut by 4 bases, the J end by 2 bases, with 8 bases between.

J is TRBJ2-5 and V is TRBV10-1; tentatively, D is TRBD1 (6 bases). The CDR3 is 13 amino acids. V lost 3 bases and J 5 bases, leaving 10 bases between the germline ends. Germline V gene lookup returns CDR1 WNHNN and CDR2 SYGVQD (reference sequence). The CDR3 region has the DNA TGCGCCAGCAGTGAAGGGGGTGCGGAGACCCAGTACTTC. Translating it yields CASSEGGAETQYF.

This clone was recorded a few times. This chain connects TRBV5-6 to TRBJ1-3; D possibly corresponds to TRBD1 (5 bases). The V end was cut by 1 base, the J end by 4 bases, with 12 bases between. The CDR3 has 15 amino acids. Germline CDR1 reads SGHDT; CDR2 reads YYEEEE. As DNA, the CDR3 is TGTGCCAGCAGCTTGACCCTAAGGGGCGGAAACACCATATATTTT. This codes for CASSLTLRGGNTIYF.

The gene calls are TRBV6-5 and TRBJ2-7, with 12 bases lining up with TRBD1. V was pared by 4 bases and J by 7 bases, with 8 bases of the junction left unmatched. The CDR3 spans 15 residues. Per the germline V gene, CDR1 is MNHEY and CDR2 is SVGAGI. In DNA, the CDR3 is TGTGCCAGCAGTTCCGGGACAGGGGGCTTGAGGGAGCAGTACTTC. Translated, it gives CASSSGTGGLREQYF.

The chain's CDR3 is CASRVQTGNTDTQYF. CDR3 in DNA: TGTGCCAGCAGGGTTCAAACAGGGAACACAGATACGCAGTATTTT. The J gene is TRBJ2-3, the V gene TRBV6-1; the D gene is possibly TRBD1 (6 bases). Germline CDR1 and CDR2: MNHNS and SASEGT. The CDR3 spans 15 residues. Trimming pared 6 bases from V and 2 bases from J, leaving 15 bases between.

The chain couples TRBV5-1 to TRBJ2-3; 9 bases align to TRBD2. The ends lost 5 bases at V and 7 bases at J; junction bases unmatched: 17. Germline values: CDR1 SGHRS, CDR2 YFSETQ. This CDR3 contains 17 residues. CDR3 amino acids: CASRYLPSGGITNTQYF. The CDR3 DNA reads as TGCGCCAGCAGGTACCTCCCCAGCGGGGGGATTACGAATACGCAGTATTTT. Variable domain in full (rest from reference TRBV5-1 and TRBJ2-3): KAGVTQTPRYLIKTRGQQVTLSCSPISGHRSVSWYQQTPGQGLQFLFEYFSETQRNKGNFPGRFSGRQFSNSRSEMNVSTLELGDSALYLCASRYLPSGGITNTQYFGPGTRLTVL.

The chain links TRBV5-6 to TRBJ1-4; 7 bases fit TRBD1. Trimming took 0 bases from V and 1 from J; bases not matched to a gene: 6. CDR1 is SGHDT, CDR2 YYEEEE, per germline. The CDR3 is 17 amino acids. Here the CDR3 reads CASSLVAGGGTNEKLFF. CDR3 DNA sequence: TGTGCCAGCAGCTTGGTGGCAGGGGGTGGAACTAATGAAAAACTGTTTTTT.

V usage is TRBV19 and J usage is TRBJ2-5, with D tentatively TRBD2 (6 bases). The CDR3 is 14 residues long. CDR1 and CDR2 (germline): LNHDA, SQIVND (reference sequence). V shed 5 bases and J shed 2 bases, with 12 bases lying between them. The CDR3 is CASSSQAGQETQYF. As DNA, the CDR3 is TGTGCCAGTAGTTCCCAGGCGGGACAAGAGACCCAGTACTTC. Variable domain in full (rest from reference TRBV19 and TRBJ2-5): DGGITQSPKYLFRKEGQNVTLSCEQNLNHDAMYWYRQDPGQGLRLIYYSQIVNDFQKGDIAEGYSVSREKKESFPLTVTSAQKNPTAFYLCASSSQAGQETQYFGPGTRLLVL.

The sample holds one count of this clone. The chain links TRBV5-6 to TRBJ2-5; a possible D gene is TRBD2 (5 bases). The V end lost 5 bases, the J end lost 1 base, and 9 bases lay between the germline ends. This CDR3 has 13 residues. The germline V gene encodes CDR1 SGHDT and CDR2 YYEEEE. CDR3 protein: CASSGSSQETQYF. The DNA for the CDR3 is TGTGCCAGCAGTGGGAGCAGCCAAGAGACCCAGTACTTC.

The V and J genes are TRBV19 and TRBJ1-6; possible D gene TRBD1, 5 bases. V lost 6 bases and J 7 bases, leaving 16 bases between the germline ends. Germline V lookup: CDR1 LNHDA, CDR2 SQIVND (reference sequence). The CDR3 length is 15 residues. CDR3 sequence (DNA): TGTGCCAGTAGCCTCCCGTGGGGCCCGAATTCACCCCTCCACTTT. This codes for CASSLPWGPNSPLHF. Combining the CDR3 with reference TRBV19 and TRBJ1-6 gives the whole variable domain DGGITQSPKYLFRKEGQNVTLSCEQNLNHDAMYWYRQDPGQGLRLIYYSQIVNDFQKGDIAEGYSVSREKKESFPLTVTSAQKNPTAFYLCASSLPWGPNSPLHFGNGTRLTVT.

V is TRBV19 and J is TRBJ1-5; TRBD1 matches 8 bases. The CDR3 runs 17 residues. Germline CDR1 is LNHDA and CDR2 is SQIVND (reference sequence). Trimming cost V 4 bases and J 0 bases; bases outside gene matches: 8. Here the CDR3 DNA reads TGTGCCAGTAGTAGAGGGGACAGGAGCTATAGCAATCAGCCCCAGCATTTT. Translating gives CASSRGDRSYSNQPQHF.

The chain uses TRBV28 and TRBJ2-7, with 7 bases fitting TRBD1. V gave up 6 bases and J gave up 2 bases; unmatched junction bases: 10. This CDR3 has 15 residues. Per the germline V gene, CDR1 is MDHEN and CDR2 is SYDVKM. The CDR3 region is CASRYGQEAAYEQYF. The DNA for the CDR3 is TGTGCCAGCAGATATGGACAGGAGGCGGCCTACGAGCAGTACTTC. The full variable domain, rest sourced from reference TRBV28 and TRBJ2-7, is DVKVTQSSRYLVKRTGEKVFLECVQDMDHENMFWYRQDPGLGLRLIYFSYDVKMKEKGDIPEGYSVSREKKERFSLILESASTNQTSMYLCASRYGQEAAYEQYFGPGTRLTVT.

V gene TRBV2 combines with J gene TRBJ2-1; no definite D call. Per germline, CDR1 SNHLY and CDR2 FYNNEI. V lost 6 bases and J lost 4, with 19 bases in between. The CDR3 consists of 16 residues. The CDR3 DNA is TGTGCCAGCAGCCAAATCCCCCCCACAGTGTACAATGAGCAGTTCTTC. This translates into CASSQIPPTVYNEQFF.

V and J are TRBV7-9 and TRBJ2-2; unclear D gene. Trimming removed 4 bases at V and 3 bases at J, with 3 bases between. The germline CDR1 and CDR2 sequences are SEHNR and FQNEAQ (reference sequence). The CDR3 is made up of 12 amino acids. The CDR3 DNA reads as TGTGCCAGCAGCTCGGACACCGGGGAGCTGTTTTTT. Amino acids: CASSSDTGELFF.